The 24 T cell receptor beta chains reported below all come from one sample, sequenced in a study of vaccination effects on CD4 cells after COVID-19. TCRdb keeps only in-frame clones here, not all; method: immunoSEQ multiplex PCR. The data show tens of thousands of clones, less than 75% seen once. These receptors are not linked to any known antigen. Subsequent to 10 days of culture, CD4+ T cells were isolated. This sample comprised CD4+ T cells from PBMCs cultured without peptide, obtained before COVID-19 vaccination. Receptors were obtained from a human donor who received a COVID-19 vaccine.

The chain has TRBV5-1 and TRBJ1-6, with TRBD1 matching 10 bases. J gave up 8 bases and V 4 bases, and 9 bases lay outside the gene matches. The germline gives CDR1 SGHRS, CDR2 YFSETQ. This CDR3 contains 16 residues. The chain's CDR3 is CASSRTGGGVDSPLHF. CDR3 coding DNA: TGCGCCAGCAGCCGGACAGGGGGGGGTGTAGATTCACCCCTCCACTTT.

This clone was observed a handful of times. The CDR3 spells CASSQENRPLDGYTF. In DNA, the CDR3 is TGTGCCAGCAGCCAAGAGAACCGCCCCCTTGATGGCTACACCTTC. The chain employs TRBV4-2 and TRBJ1-2; D is unclear. This CDR3 has 15 residues. CDR1 LGHNA and CDR2 YNFKEQ come from the germline V gene. With 0 bases removed from V and 6 bases from J, the gap between germline ends came to 14 bases.

The chain has TRBV12-3 or TRBV12-4 and TRBJ2-2; no clear D. Between the trimmed V and J ends, which lost 9 bases and 7 bases, there was a span of 15 bases. The CDR3 consists of 13 residues. CDR3 DNA: TGTGCCAGAACCCGGAATACGGTCGGGGAGCTGTTTTTT. It translates to CARTRNTVGELFF.

This chain uses TRBV12-3 or TRBV12-4 with TRBJ2-7; 7 positions agree with TRBD1. This CDR3 spans 12 amino acids. V gave up 5 bases and J gave up 4 bases; unmatched junction bases: 2. This CDR3 reads CASSPTGYEQYF. CDR3 coding DNA: TGTGCCAGCAGTCCGACAGGGTACGAGCAGTACTTC.

This clone came up once. This rearrangement joins TRBV11-2 to TRBJ2-5; a weak D match, TRBD2 (6 bases). CDR3 length: 17 amino acids. The germline V gene encodes CDR1 SGHAT and CDR2 FQNNGV. Trimming left V 4 bases short and J 2 bases short, with 20 bases between. CDR3 DNA sequence: TGTGCCAGCAGCTCGACAATGCGGGGTACAGCTCAAGAGACCCAGTACTTC. Amino acids: CASSSTMRGTAQETQYF.

V gene TRBV20-1 combines with J gene TRBJ2-7; no definite D call. The V and J ends lost 3 bases and 6 bases respectively, with 9 bases between them. Germline assignment: CDR1 DFQATT and CDR2 SNEGSKA (reference sequence). This CDR3 contains 11 residues. The CDR3 loop reads CSASTIREQYF. The CDR3 nucleotides are TGCAGTGCTAGCACTATCCGCGAGCAGTACTTC.

The rearrangement joins TRBV21-1 to TRBJ1-1. TRBV21-1 constitutes a pseudogene. The CDR3 covers 13 residues. As DNA, the CDR3 is TGTGCCAGCAGCACGCGGGAGGGGGAGGCAGCTTTCTTT. Translated, it gives CASSTREGEAAFF.

The V gene is TRBV10-2, the J gene TRBJ1-6; TRBD1 aligns across 7 bases. J was trimmed by 0 bases and V by 10 bases; bases with no gene match: 6. This CDR3 has 15 amino acids. Germline V gene data show CDR1 as WSHSY and CDR2 as SAAADI. CDR3 coding DNA: TGCGCCACACGACAGGGTTCCTCCTATAATTCACCCCTCCACTTT. Encoded protein: CATRQGSSYNSPLHF.

This clone was seen a few times. The V and J genes are TRBV5-6 and TRBJ1-2; TRBD1 might be the D (5 bases). The CDR3 length is 15 residues. Trimming cost V 0 bases and J 0 bases, with 9 bases left between them. From germline, CDR1 is SGHDT and CDR2 YYEEEE. The CDR3 sequence: CASSLEGRANYGYTF. The CDR3, as DNA: TGTGCCAGCAGCTTGGAGGGCAGGGCTAACTATGGCTACACCTTC.

The chain links TRBV15 to TRBJ2-4, with a tentative D call TRBD1 (5 bases). V was cut by 1 base and J by 4 bases, with 14 bases left in between. The germline CDR1 and CDR2 sequences are LNHNV and YYDKDF (reference sequence). This CDR3 has 16 residues. The CDR3 reads CATSRGIAGPKNIQYF. The DNA for the CDR3 is TGTGCCACCAGCAGAGGGATCGCAGGGCCAAAAAACATTCAGTACTTC.

V gene TRBV5-1 combines with J gene TRBJ2-5; D unclear. The germline V gene has CDR1 SGHRS and CDR2 YFSETQ. V was clipped by 0 bases and J by 7 bases, with 7 bases between them. The CDR3 runs to 12 residues. Written as DNA, the CDR3 is TGCGCCAGCAGCTTGGACGTTGTGACCCAGTACTTC. Its protein is CASSLDVVTQYF.

This chain connects TRBV6-5 to TRBJ2-1, with a possible D match to TRBD2 (6 bases). Germline-derived CDR1 and CDR2 are MNHEY and SVGAGI. V was trimmed by 6 bases and J by 9 bases, leaving 18 bases between them. The CDR3 runs to 14 residues. CDR3 residues: CASSVRGRDAEQFF. In DNA form, the CDR3 reads TGTGCCAGCAGCGTCCGGGGGAGAGATGCTGAGCAGTTCTTC.

The chain has TRBV7-2 and TRBJ1-1; TRBD1 is a possible D gene (5 bases). Germline V lookup: CDR1 SGHTA, CDR2 FQGNSA. The CDR3 spans 14 residues. Between the trimmed V and J ends, which lost 5 bases and 13 bases, there was a span of 23 bases. Here the CDR3 DNA reads TGTGCCAGCAGCCCGGGGGTGGTCGGCAGTCGGGGTTTCTTT. It yields the protein CASSPGVVGSRGFF.

The V gene is TRBV5-1, the J gene TRBJ2-2; 7 bases line up with TRBD1. The germline CDR1 and CDR2 sequences are SGHRS and YFSETQ. Losses at the gene ends were 4 bases for V and 3 bases for J; bases not matched to a gene: 9. CDR3 length equals 16 residues. The CDR3, as DNA: TGCGCCAGCAGCCTTCTCGGCACAGGGGACACCGGGGAGCTGTTTTTT. Protein product: CASSLLGTGDTGELFF.

The chain couples TRBV5-1 to TRBJ2-6; D possibly uses TRBD1 or TRBD2 (6 bases each). Trimming shortened V by 6 bases and J by 3 bases, and 16 bases separated the two germline ends. The germline V gene has CDR1 SGHRS and CDR2 YFSETQ. The CDR3 contains 16 residues. CDR3 coding DNA: TGCGCCAGCACCCCCCCCGGGGGCGGTGGGGCCAACGTCCTGACTTTC. This gives the protein CASTPPGGGGANVLTF.

For the CDR3, the DNA is TGTGCCAGCAAGGCAAACGAAAAACTGTTTTTT. This translates into CASKANEKLFF. This chain connects TRBV25-1 to TRBJ1-4; D is unclear. Germline loops: CDR1 MGHDK, CDR2 SYGVNS. V was pared by 7 bases and J by 8 bases, with 8 bases between. The length of the CDR3 is 11 residues. Using reference TRBV25-1 and TRBJ1-4 for the parts outside the CDR3, the full variable domain is EADIYQTPRYLVIGTGKKITLECSQTMGHDKMYWYQQDPGMELHLIHYSYGVNSTEKGDLSSESTVSRIRTEHFPLTLESARPSHTSQYLCASKANEKLFFGSGTQLSVL.

This rearrangement joins TRBV24-1 to TRBJ2-3; 9 bases agree with TRBD2. The CDR3 runs 15 residues. Germline CDR1 reads KGHDR; CDR2 reads SFDVKD. J lost 7 bases, V lost 6 bases, and 10 bases had no gene match. CDR3 nucleotide sequence: TGTGCCACCAGTATGGGTAGCGGGAGTGTAAATACGCAGTATTTT. It yields the protein CATSMGSGSVNTQYF.

The chain has TRBV7-9 and TRBJ1-2; D is possibly TRBD1 (6 bases). In germline, CDR1 is SEHNR, CDR2 FQNEAQ (reference sequence). This CDR3 contains 16 residues. Trimming left V 6 bases short and J 0 bases short, with 17 bases between. The chain's CDR3 is CASSPLQQGPNYGYTF. CDR3 DNA sequence: TGTGCCAGCAGTCCCCTACAACAGGGACCTAACTATGGCTACACCTTC.

This rearrangement joins TRBV5-4 to TRBJ2-5; 7 nucleotides align to TRBD2. The CDR3 covers 15 residues. V was pared by 0 bases and J by 4 bases, with 6 bases of the junction left unmatched. Germline V gene lookup returns CDR1 SGHNT and CDR2 YYREEE (reference sequence). CDR3 protein: CASSLAGGEGETQYF. DNA for the CDR3: TGTGCCAGCAGCTTGGCTGGGGGGGAAGGAGAGACCCAGTACTTC.

The chain combines TRBV6-6 with TRBJ1-2; D might be TRBD1 (6 bases). The V gene's germline CDR1 is MNHNY and CDR2 SVGAGI (reference sequence). This CDR3 has 13 residues. Trimming left V 8 bases short and J 3 bases short, with 13 bases between. CDR3 loop: CASDGGADYGYTF. CDR3 in DNA: TGTGCCAGCGATGGGGGCGCGGACTATGGCTACACCTTC.

The V gene is TRBV3-1 (or the pseudogene TRBV3-2), the J gene TRBJ2-1; D not resolved. Trimming removed 0 bases from V and 2 bases from J, with 11 bases in between. From germline, CDR1 is LGHDT and CDR2 YNNKEL (reference sequence). This CDR3 is built from 16 residues. The CDR3 sequence is CASSQETRQTYNEQFF. The CDR3 bases are TGTGCCAGCAGCCAAGAAACACGGCAGACCTACAATGAGCAGTTCTTC.

This clone was detected a few times. This chain connects TRBV14 to TRBJ1-2; 7 positions match TRBD1. The CDR3 sequence is 14 residues long. V dropped 5 bases and J dropped 4; count of bases not matched to a gene: 7. In germline, CDR1 is SGHDN, CDR2 FVKESK. CDR3 DNA sequence: TGTGCCAGCAGCAGGGGACAGTCCAGCTATGGCTACACCTTC. This codes for CASSRGQSSYGYTF.

The V call is TRBV6-2 or TRBV6-3, the J call TRBJ1-2, with unresolved D. This CDR3 comprises 18 residues. V lost 1 base and J 0 bases, leaving 18 bases between the germline ends. From germline, CDR1 is MNHEY and CDR2 SVGEGT. CDR3 amino acids: CASSYFNPARVTNYGYTF. The CDR3 DNA reads as TGTGCCAGCAGTTACTTCAACCCTGCGAGGGTCACTAACTATGGCTACACCTTC.

This chain connects TRBV5-4 to TRBJ2-7; D perhaps matches TRBD2 (5 bases). The V gene's germline CDR1 is SGHNT and CDR2 YYREEE (reference sequence). V was shortened by 2 bases and J by 4 bases, with 7 bases between the two germline ends. The CDR3 covers 12 residues. CDR3 nucleotide sequence: TGTGCCAGCAGCTTTGAGCGGTACGAGCAGTACTTC. The encoded protein is CASSFERYEQYF.